These 5 T cell receptor beta chains came from one sample sequenced in a study of T cell responses to AZD1222 COVID-19 vaccine. Sequencing used immunoSEQ multiplex PCR; TCRdb keeps in-frame clones, though not all of them. The sample contains over 100,000 clones, around 86% of which appear only once. The starting material was peripheral blood, obtained on day 0 of AZD1222 vaccination. The source is an adult in good health.

The genes are TRBV9 and TRBJ2-7, with a weak D call TRBD1 (5 bases). V was shortened by 0 bases and J by 0 bases, with 10 bases between the two germline ends. CDR3 length equals 15 residues. Germline CDR1 is SGDLS and CDR2 is YYNGEE. The CDR3 region is CASSVEGVSSYEQYF. The CDR3 DNA is TGTGCCAGCAGCGTAGAAGGGGTTAGCTCCTACGAGCAGTACTTC.

The V gene is TRBV9, the J gene TRBJ2-1; tentative D call: TRBD2 (7 bases). The V end lost 3 bases, the J end lost 1 base, and 11 bases lay between the germline ends. The CDR3 totals 15 residues. Germline-derived CDR1 and CDR2 are SGDLS and YYNGEE. The CDR3 loop is CASSAAGQSYNEQFF. The CDR3, as DNA: TGTGCCAGCAGCGCAGCGGGACAATCCTACAATGAGCAGTTCTTC.

This clone was seen a single time. The chain uses TRBV6-6 and TRBJ2-5; TRBD1 might be the D (5 bases). Germline CDR1 is MNHNY and CDR2 is SVGAGI (reference sequence). V was shortened by 5 bases and J by 0 bases, with 10 bases between the two germline ends. CDR3 length equals 14 residues. The CDR3 loop reads CASSHRQNQETQYF. In DNA form, the CDR3 reads TGTGCCAGCAGTCACCGACAGAACCAAGAGACCCAGTACTTC.

The chain carries TRBV2 and TRBJ2-1; 10 nucleotides match TRBD2. The V gene end was trimmed by 8 bases and the J gene end by 4 bases; junction bases not matched to a gene: 11. CDR3 length equals 16 residues. Germline CDR1 and CDR2: SNHLY and FYNNEI. The CDR3 protein is CASRGPSGGLYNEQFF. CDR3 sequence (DNA): TGTGCCAGCCGAGGGCCTAGCGGGGGCCTTTACAATGAGCAGTTCTTC.

The chain is built from TRBV11-3 and TRBJ2-5, with TRBD2 identical over 8 bases. From germline, CDR1 is SGHNT and CDR2 YENEEA. V gave up 5 bases and J gave up 5 bases; unmatched junction bases: 4. CDR3 size: 13 residues. In DNA form, the CDR3 reads TGTGCCAGCAGCCGAGCGGGGGTGGAGACCCAGTACTTC. Translation: CASSRAGVETQYF.